The clone carrying this TCR beta chain was seen a handful of times. The antigen is undetermined. Sample time point: persistent/refractory GD, antithyroid drugs over 5 years with positive TRAb. The authors made the TCR library using RNA they extracted from PBMCs. The authors drew 9 to 9.5 milliliters of peripheral blood into EDTA tubes. The sample originates from a study of regulatory T cells in long-lasting Graves disease. The study's findings and limits: Whereas 966 public clonotypes were shared by new patients, persistent patients shared more, at around 2,700.

Assembly of TCR beta libraries relied on iRepertoire HTBI primers together with Arm-PCR of CDR3 regions. TCRdb passed the multiplex PCR reads through MiXCR, listing each CDR3 protein once. The repertoire holds approximately 440,000 distinct CDR3 sequences, roughly a quarter seen once, with approximately 26% in the top ten. The source is a female donor with Graves disease. The sample here was peripheral blood mononuclear cells (PBMCs), taken when the disease was refractory, from a patient treated with antithyroid drugs.

CDR3 bases: TGTGCCACCTTAGTCGGGACAGATAGCAATCAGCCCCAGCATTTT. Residues: CATLVGTDSNQPQHF. This chain connects TRBV6-1 to TRBJ1-5, with 7 bases fitting TRBD1. J was trimmed by 0 bases and V by 10 bases; bases with no gene match: 9. CDR3 length: 15 residues. Germline CDR1 is MNHNS and CDR2 is SASEGT.